The sequence of this TCR beta chain was determined in a study of T-cell memory formation after mild COVID-19. In the study overall: Clusters were largely donor specific. Notes on the study in general: Researchers report contracting CD4+ clones mostly in CM and EM, with CD8+ clones in EMRA.

In the case of this clonotype: Antigen: not known.

TCR alpha and TCR beta cDNA libraries with sample barcodes and UMIs came from 5'RACE using constant-segment primers. From the 5' RACE reads, TCRdb called clonotypes with MiXCR, one entry per CDR3 protein. The sample has a few hundred thousand distinct CDR3 sequences; more than 15% are singletons. The length of the CDR3 is 17 residues. The V end was cut by 1 base, the J end by 7 bases, with 21 bases between. The receptor's source is a man aged 18 to 29 who had mild COVID-19 (a few samples of this study predate the infection). Cell type and time point are not known. The sequencing sample was made of PBMCs or a T cell subset sorted from them (not recorded which). V usage is TRBV12-3 or TRBV12-4 and J usage is TRBJ2-3; a weak D match, TRBD1 (7 bases). CDR3 residues: CASSLGGGGVILNTQYF. In DNA form, the CDR3 reads TGTGCCAGCAGTTTAGGAGGGGGCGGGGTGATACTGAATACGCAGTATTTT.